In its sample, the clone carrying this TCR beta chain was seen a few times. The target antigen is unknown. Germline V lookup: CDR1 MDHEN, CDR2 SYDVKM. The CDR3 spans 18 residues. Trimming removed 5 bases from V and 0 bases from J, with 19 bases in between. The data derive from a study of T cell repertoires in cytomegalovirus infection. Study-wide context: An indication of both CMV infection and matching HLA type came from public TCR beta signatures.

TCRdb reprocessed the reads with MiXCR, giving one entry per CDR3 protein. The repertoire holds about 360,000 distinct CDR3 sequences, with 15% to 20% as singletons. Study-level findings and limits: Carriage of CMV together with the relevant HLA was identifiable through cumulative public TCR beta family frequency. Clonotype analysis showed dominance of the ex vivo response by HLA-C-restricted CMV-specific TCR beta clonotypes.

This sequence originates from a human donor in good health (CMV status not recorded). Some clones in this sample may be carry-over from other donors' samples. Sequenced sample: PBMCs. The rearrangement joins TRBV28 to TRBJ2-2; no definite D call. CDR3 residues: CASSTWNQPYPNTGELFF. Written as DNA, the CDR3 is TGTGCCAGCAGTACCTGGAATCAGCCCTACCCGAACACCGGGGAGCTGTTTTTT.